This T cell receptor (beta chain) was observed in a study of control samples from healthy donors and cancer patients. The CDR3 spans 15 residues. Germline V lookup: CDR1 MNHEY, CDR2 SVGAGI. V shed 5 bases and J shed 2 bases, with 15 bases lying between them. Sequencing was performed with immunoSEQ multiplex PCR; in TCRdb, only in-frame clones are kept and a portion is missing. The sample lists about 120,000 clones, 85% to 95% seen once, with about 2.6% in the top ten. Sequencing input: blood. V usage is TRBV6-5 and J usage is TRBJ2-5, with D hard to call. The sequence was obtained from a man aged 25-45 years in good health. CDR3 nucleotide sequence: TGTGCCAGCAGTCGCCGCCCTTACTCACAAGAGACCCAGTACTTC. Translating it yields CASSRRPYSQETQYF.